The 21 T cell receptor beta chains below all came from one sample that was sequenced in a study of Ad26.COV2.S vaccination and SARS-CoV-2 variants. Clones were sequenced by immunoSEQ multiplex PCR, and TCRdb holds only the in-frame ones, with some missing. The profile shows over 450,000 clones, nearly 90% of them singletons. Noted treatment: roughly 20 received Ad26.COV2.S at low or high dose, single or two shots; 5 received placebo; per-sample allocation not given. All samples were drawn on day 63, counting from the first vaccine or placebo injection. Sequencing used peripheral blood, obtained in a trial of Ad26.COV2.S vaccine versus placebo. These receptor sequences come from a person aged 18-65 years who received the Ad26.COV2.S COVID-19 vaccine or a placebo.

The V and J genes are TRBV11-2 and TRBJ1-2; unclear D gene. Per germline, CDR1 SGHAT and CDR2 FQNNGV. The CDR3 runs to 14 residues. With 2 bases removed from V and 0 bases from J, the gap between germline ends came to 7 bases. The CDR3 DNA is TGTGCCAGCAGCTTAATAGGGTCTAACTATGGCTACACCTTC. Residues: CASSLIGSNYGYTF.

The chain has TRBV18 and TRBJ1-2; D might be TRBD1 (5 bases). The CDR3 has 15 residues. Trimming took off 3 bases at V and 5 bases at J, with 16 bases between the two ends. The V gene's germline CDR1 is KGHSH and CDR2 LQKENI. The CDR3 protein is CASSPGGEKVYGYTF. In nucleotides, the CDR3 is TGTGCCAGCTCACCGGGGGGGGAGAAGGTTTATGGCTACACCTTC.

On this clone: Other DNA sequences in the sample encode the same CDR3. The CDR3 reads CASSLGTSGSYEQYF. CDR3 nucleotide sequence: TGTGCCAGCAGCTTAGGGACTAGCGGGAGCTACGAGCAGTACTTC. The V gene is TRBV7-3, the J gene TRBJ2-7, with TRBD2 identical over 14 bases. The junction had 0 bases not matched to a gene; V was cut back by 2 bases and J by 3 bases. Germline CDR1 is SGHTA and CDR2 is FQGTGA. CDR3 length: 15 residues.

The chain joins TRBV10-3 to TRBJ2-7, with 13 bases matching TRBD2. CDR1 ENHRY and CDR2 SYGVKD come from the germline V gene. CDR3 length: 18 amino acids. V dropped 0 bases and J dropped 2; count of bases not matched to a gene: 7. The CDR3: CAISESTSGRAGAYEQYF. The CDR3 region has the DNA TGTGCCATCAGTGAGTCAACTAGCGGGAGGGCCGGCGCCTACGAGCAGTACTTC.

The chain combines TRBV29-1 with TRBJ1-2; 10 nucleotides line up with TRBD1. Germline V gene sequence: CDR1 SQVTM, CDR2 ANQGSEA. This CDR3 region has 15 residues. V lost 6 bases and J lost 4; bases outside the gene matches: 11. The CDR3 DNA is TGCAGCGTGGCCGGAGACAGGGGGCTCACCTATGGCTACACCTTC. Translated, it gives CSVAGDRGLTYGYTF.

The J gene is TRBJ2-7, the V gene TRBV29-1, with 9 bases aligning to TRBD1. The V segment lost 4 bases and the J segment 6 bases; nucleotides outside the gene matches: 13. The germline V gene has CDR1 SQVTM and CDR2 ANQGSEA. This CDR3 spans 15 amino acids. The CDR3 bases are TGCAGCGTTGGGGAACCGGGGACAGGGCCCCTCGAGCAGTACTTC. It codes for CSVGEPGTGPLEQYF.

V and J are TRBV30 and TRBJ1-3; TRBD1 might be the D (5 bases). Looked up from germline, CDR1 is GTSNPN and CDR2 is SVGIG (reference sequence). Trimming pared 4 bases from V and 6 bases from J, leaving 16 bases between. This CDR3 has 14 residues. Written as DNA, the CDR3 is TGTGCCTGGACTCGACAGCCGGCAGCAAACACCATATATTTT. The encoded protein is CAWTRQPAANTIYF.

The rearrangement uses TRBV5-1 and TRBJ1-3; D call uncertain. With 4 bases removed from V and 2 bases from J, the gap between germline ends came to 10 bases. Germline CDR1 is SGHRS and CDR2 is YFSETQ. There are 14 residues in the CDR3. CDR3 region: CASSRGPTGNTIYF. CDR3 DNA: TGCGCCAGCAGCCGAGGACCGACTGGAAACACCATATATTTT.

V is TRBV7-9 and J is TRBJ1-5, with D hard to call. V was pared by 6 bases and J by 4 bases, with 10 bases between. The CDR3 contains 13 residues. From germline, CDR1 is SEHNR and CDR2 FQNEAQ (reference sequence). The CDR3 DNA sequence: TGTGCCAGCAGTGGGCAGCAGAATCAGCCCCAGCATTTT. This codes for CASSGQQNQPQHF.

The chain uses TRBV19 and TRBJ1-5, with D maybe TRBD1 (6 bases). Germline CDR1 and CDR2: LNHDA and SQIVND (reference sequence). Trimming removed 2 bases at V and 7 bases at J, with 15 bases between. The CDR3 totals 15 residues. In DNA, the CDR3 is TGTGCCAGTAGTATATGGCGGGGGCGAGGACAGCCCCAGCATTTT. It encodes CASSIWRGRGQPQHF.

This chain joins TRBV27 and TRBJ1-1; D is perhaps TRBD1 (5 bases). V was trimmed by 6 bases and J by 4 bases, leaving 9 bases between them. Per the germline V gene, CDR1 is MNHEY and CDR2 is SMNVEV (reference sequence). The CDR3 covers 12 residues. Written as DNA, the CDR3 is TGTGCCAGCAGGGATGGGGGCACTGAAGCTTTCTTT. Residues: CASRDGGTEAFF.

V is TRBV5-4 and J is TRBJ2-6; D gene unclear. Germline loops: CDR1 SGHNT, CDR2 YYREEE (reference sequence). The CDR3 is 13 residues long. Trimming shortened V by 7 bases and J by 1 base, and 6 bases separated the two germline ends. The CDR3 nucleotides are TGTGCCAGCGTCGGGTCTGGGGCCAACGTCCTGACTTTC. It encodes CASVGSGANVLTF.

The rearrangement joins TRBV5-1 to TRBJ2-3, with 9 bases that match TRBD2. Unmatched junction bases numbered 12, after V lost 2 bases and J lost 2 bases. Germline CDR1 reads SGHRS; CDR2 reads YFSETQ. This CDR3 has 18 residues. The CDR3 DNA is TGCGCCAGCAGCTTATCCCTTGGGCTAGCGGGGTTCACAGATACGCAGTATTTT. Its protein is CASSLSLGLAGFTDTQYF.

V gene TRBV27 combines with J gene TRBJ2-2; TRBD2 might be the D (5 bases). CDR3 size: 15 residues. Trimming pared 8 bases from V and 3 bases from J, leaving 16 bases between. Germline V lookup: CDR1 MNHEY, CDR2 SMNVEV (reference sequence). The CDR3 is CASRGLLGDTGELFF. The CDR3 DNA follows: TGTGCCAGCCGAGGACTCCTAGGAGACACCGGGGAGCTGTTTTTT.

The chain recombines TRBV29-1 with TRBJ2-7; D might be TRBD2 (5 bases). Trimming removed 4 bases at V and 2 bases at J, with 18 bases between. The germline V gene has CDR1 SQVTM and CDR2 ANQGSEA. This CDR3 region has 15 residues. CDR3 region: CSVARGSPSTYEQYF. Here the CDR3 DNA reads TGCAGCGTTGCTCGGGGATCCCCCTCCACCTACGAGCAGTACTTC.

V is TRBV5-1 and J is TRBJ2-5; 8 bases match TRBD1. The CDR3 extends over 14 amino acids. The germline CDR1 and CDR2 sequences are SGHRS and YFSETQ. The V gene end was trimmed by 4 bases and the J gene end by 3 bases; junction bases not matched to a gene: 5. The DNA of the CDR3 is TGCGCCAGCAGCCGCCAGACAGGGGAAGAGACCCAGTACTTC. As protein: CASSRQTGEETQYF.

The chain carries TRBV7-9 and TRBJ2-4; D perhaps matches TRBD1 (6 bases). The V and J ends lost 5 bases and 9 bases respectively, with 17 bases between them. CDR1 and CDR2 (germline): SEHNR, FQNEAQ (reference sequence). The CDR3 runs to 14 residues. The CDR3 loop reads CASSRQGRRGIQYF. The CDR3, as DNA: TGTGCCAGCAGCCGTCAGGGGCGGCGCGGCATTCAGTACTTC.

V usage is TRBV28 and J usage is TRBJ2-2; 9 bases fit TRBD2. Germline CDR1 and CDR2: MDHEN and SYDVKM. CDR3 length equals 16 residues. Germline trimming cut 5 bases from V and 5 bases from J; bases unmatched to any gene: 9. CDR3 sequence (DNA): TGTGCCAGCAGTACCTTAGCGGGAGAGAGAACCGGGGAGCTGTTTTTT. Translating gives CASSTLAGERTGELFF.

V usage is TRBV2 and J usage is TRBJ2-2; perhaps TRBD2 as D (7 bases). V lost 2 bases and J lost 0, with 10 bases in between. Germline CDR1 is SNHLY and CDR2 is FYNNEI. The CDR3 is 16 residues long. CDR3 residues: CASSEMRGPNTGELFF. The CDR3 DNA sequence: TGTGCCAGCAGTGAAATGCGGGGGCCGAACACCGGGGAGCTGTTTTTT.

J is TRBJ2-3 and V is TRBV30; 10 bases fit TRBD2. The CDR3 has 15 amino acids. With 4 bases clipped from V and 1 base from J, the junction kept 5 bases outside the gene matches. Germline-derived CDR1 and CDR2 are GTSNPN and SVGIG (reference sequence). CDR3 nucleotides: TGTGCCTGGATGCTAGGACTAGCGGGCACAGATACGCAGTATTTT. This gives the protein CAWMLGLAGTDTQYF.

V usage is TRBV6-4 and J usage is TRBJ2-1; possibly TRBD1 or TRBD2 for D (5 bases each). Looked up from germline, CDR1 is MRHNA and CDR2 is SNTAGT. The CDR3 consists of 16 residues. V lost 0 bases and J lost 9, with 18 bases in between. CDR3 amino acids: CASSDSMTDYVGEQFF. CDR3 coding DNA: TGTGCCAGCAGTGACTCGATGACAGACTACGTAGGTGAGCAGTTCTTC.